This TCR beta chain was sequenced for a study of T cells expressing NK-cell markers. At the level of the study: In the group of eight sequenced donors, seven were HCMV-seropositive and one was seronegative.

TCRdb re-called the 5' RACE reads; every CDR3 protein appears as one record, without DNA. The sample table includes almost 450,000 distinct CDR3 sequences. The CDR3 has 19 residues. Germline loops: CDR1 MDHEN, CDR2 SYDVKM. This sequence was found in a woman aged 18-70 years in good health. Sequencing was carried out using blood T cells: a sorted CD56 or NKG2C T cell subset, CD4+ or CD8+ T cells, or bulk PBMC T cells (not recorded which). V is TRBV28 and J is TRBJ2-3; lacking DNA, the TRBD2 call made by TCRdb goes unchecked. CDR3 residues: CASSLFPTGLPTATDTQYF.